The 31 T cell receptor beta chains presented below share a single source sample, sequenced in a study of OX40 agonist ivuxolimab in advanced cancers. Sequenced by immunoSEQ multiplex PCR; TCRdb stores in-frame clones only, minus some. The table includes approximately 28,000 clones, approximately 84% detected once. Here the sequenced sample was CD4+ or CD8+ T cells sorted from blood, taken in a trial of the OX40 agonist ivuxolimab. The receptor set was obtained from an adult with an advanced solid tumor such as melanoma, head and neck, liver or kidney cancer.

The rearrangement uses TRBV7-9 and TRBJ2-7; the D gene could be TRBD1 or TRBD2 (6 bases each). The CDR3 contains 16 residues. Trimming cost V 5 bases and J 3 bases, with 20 bases left between them. Looked up from germline, CDR1 is SEHNR and CDR2 is FQNEAQ (reference sequence). CDR3 loop: CASSPEGQLGGYEQYF. The CDR3 DNA reads TGTGCCAGCAGCCCGGAGGGACAATTGGGGGGCTACGAGCAGTACTTC. The full variable domain, in which reference TRBV7-9 and TRBJ2-7 provide the parts outside the CDR3, is DTGVSQNPRHKITKRGQNVTFRCDPISEHNRLYWYRQTLGQGPEFLTYFQNEAQLEKSRLLSDRFSAERPKGSFSTLEIQRTEQGDSAMYLCASSPEGQLGGYEQYFGPGTRLTVT.

This clone was observed a few times. This rearrangement joins TRBV5-6 to TRBJ2-7, with D possibly being TRBD1 (7 bases). This CDR3 has 13 amino acids. V shed 2 bases and J shed 4 bases, with 10 bases lying between them. CDR1 is SGHDT, CDR2 YYEEEE, per germline. CDR3 DNA: TGTGCCAGCAGCTTCGCAGGGGGGTACGAGCAGTACTTC. Its protein is CASSFAGGYEQYF.

The CDR3 DNA follows: TGTGCCAGCAGCTTAGGCAGGGATAACTATGGCTACACCTTC. This translates into CASSLGRDNYGYTF. The rearrangement uses TRBV7-9 and TRBJ1-2; TRBD1 might be the D (5 bases). The germline V gene encodes CDR1 SEHNR and CDR2 FQNEAQ (reference sequence). The CDR3 covers 14 residues. The V gene lost 1 base and the J gene lost 1 base, with 7 bases spanning the gap.

The chain combines TRBV7-9 with TRBJ2-1; the match to TRBD2 covers 8 bases. Germline V gene data show CDR1 as SEHNR and CDR2 as FQNEAQ (reference sequence). Trimming removed 1 base from V and 5 bases from J; junction bases left unmatched: 7. The CDR3 spans 16 residues. The CDR3: CASSLVISGKDNEQFF. The CDR3 DNA follows: TGTGCCAGCAGCTTAGTAATTAGCGGGAAGGACAATGAGCAGTTCTTC.

The rearrangement links TRBV15 to TRBJ1-1; D gene unclear. In germline, CDR1 is LNHNV, CDR2 YYDKDF (reference sequence). The length of the CDR3 is 15 residues. Trimming took off 0 bases at V and 2 bases at J, with 10 bases between the two ends. The CDR3 is CATSRDKGTNTEAFF. The CDR3 nucleotides read TGTGCCACCAGCAGAGATAAAGGAACAAACACTGAAGCTTTCTTT.

The rearrangement links TRBV10-3 to TRBJ2-7, with a weak D call TRBD2 (5 bases). CDR3 length: 13 amino acids. With 7 bases removed from V and 0 bases from J, the gap between germline ends came to 10 bases. Germline V gene sequence: CDR1 ENHRY, CDR2 SYGVKD. CDR3 protein: CAITGDTSYEQYF. The CDR3, as DNA: TGTGCCATCACCGGGGATACCTCCTACGAGCAGTACTTC.

The rearrangement joins TRBV11-3 to TRBJ2-1; 9 bases fit TRBD1. This CDR3 is 15 amino acids long. Germline CDR1 and CDR2: SGHNT and YENEEA. V shed 5 bases, J shed 7 bases, and the junction held 9 bases outside the gene matches. CDR3 coding DNA: TGTGCCAGCAGCCCAGGACAGGGGATATATAATGAGCAGTTCTTC. It translates to CASSPGQGIYNEQFF.

This chain connects TRBV28 to TRBJ2-1; 7 positions agree with TRBD2. CDR1 is MDHEN, CDR2 SYDVKM, per germline. With V trimmed by 6 bases and J by 2 bases, 4 bases remained unmatched. This CDR3 is 14 amino acids long. This CDR3 is CASSPGGPYNEQFF. Written as DNA, the CDR3 is TGTGCCAGCAGCCCGGGAGGACCCTACAATGAGCAGTTCTTC.

The DNA of the CDR3 is TGCGCCAGCACCCCCCCCAGGGGAGACGGGCAAAACCAAGAGACCCAGTACTTC. Translated, it gives CASTPPRGDGQNQETQYF. The chain uses TRBV5-1 and TRBJ2-5; D possibly corresponds to TRBD1 (6 bases). The CDR3 length is 18 residues. Trimming took off 6 bases at V and 0 bases at J, with 24 bases between the two ends. CDR1 is SGHRS and CDR2 is YFSETQ in the germline V gene. The full variable domain, in which reference TRBV5-1 and TRBJ2-5 provide the parts outside the CDR3, is KAGVTQTPRYLIKTRGQQVTLSCSPISGHRSVSWYQQTPGQGLQFLFEYFSETQRNKGNFPGRFSGRQFSNSRSEMNVSTLELGDSALYLCASTPPRGDGQNQETQYFGPGTRLLVL.

This clone was recorded only once. The chain is built from TRBV11-3 and TRBJ2-7, with 9 bases matching TRBD2. Germline loops: CDR1 SGHNT, CDR2 YENEEA. The CDR3 extends over 15 amino acids. V gave up 6 bases and J gave up 7 bases; unmatched junction bases: 13. The CDR3 bases are TGTGCCAGCAGTCCAGGGGTAGCGGGGGCAGGGGAGCAGTACTTC. Its protein is CASSPGVAGAGEQYF.

This chain connects TRBV13 to TRBJ2-3, with D hard to call. V dropped 5 bases and J dropped 0 bases, with 9 bases sitting between them. Germline CDR1 reads PRHDT; CDR2 reads FYEKMQ (reference sequence). The CDR3 covers 14 residues. The CDR3 region has the DNA TGTGCCAGCAGCCAAAGAGTGAGCACAGATACGCAGTATTTT. Amino acids: CASSQRVSTDTQYF.

This chain uses TRBV27 with TRBJ1-2; no clear D gene. Germline assignment: CDR1 MNHEY and CDR2 SMNVEV (reference sequence). The V end was cut by 10 bases, the J end by 4 bases, with 16 bases between. This CDR3 is 13 amino acids long. Here the CDR3 DNA reads TGTGCCACCAGGAAAGGGTCCCCCTATGGCTACACCTTC. Translated, it gives CATRKGSPYGYTF.

This rearrangement joins TRBV29-1 to TRBJ2-3; TRBD1 might be the D (6 bases). V was pared by 5 bases and J by 13 bases, with 16 bases between. The germline gives CDR1 SQVTM, CDR2 ANQGSEA. The CDR3 is 11 amino acids. CDR3 sequence: CSVPSGEGEYF. In nucleotides, the CDR3 is TGCAGCGTTCCATCCGGAGAGGGGGAGTATTTT.

The chain has TRBV4-1 and TRBJ1-5, with D possibly matching TRBD1 (5 bases). This CDR3 contains 16 residues. V lost 0 bases, J lost 0 bases, and 9 bases lay in between. Germline CDR1 is MGHRA and CDR2 is YSYEKL. The chain's CDR3 is CASSQEGTLSNQPQHF. The CDR3 DNA reads as TGCGCCAGCAGCCAAGAGGGGACCCTTAGCAATCAGCCCCAGCATTTT.

The rearrangement uses TRBV28 and TRBJ1-4, with a weak D call TRBD1 (6 bases). The V end was cut by 3 bases, the J end by 5 bases, with 7 bases between. Germline values: CDR1 MDHEN, CDR2 SYDVKM. This CDR3 contains 13 residues. The CDR3, as DNA: TGTGCCAGCAGTTTCGGACAGAATGAAAAACTGTTTTTT. Protein product: CASSFGQNEKLFF.

The chain carries TRBV19 and TRBJ2-5; the D gene could be TRBD1 or TRBD2 (5 bases each). This CDR3 has 14 residues. Germline values: CDR1 LNHDA, CDR2 SQIVND (reference sequence). The V end lost 2 bases, the J end lost 3 bases, and 10 bases lay between the germline ends. The CDR3 sequence is CASSIRVGEETQYF. The DNA for the CDR3 is TGTGCCAGTAGTATACGAGTGGGGGAAGAGACCCAGTACTTC.

This clone was found a few times. V and J are TRBV6-1 and TRBJ2-5; D tentatively fits TRBD1 or TRBD2 (6 bases each). The CDR3 loop spans 15 amino acids. Germline V gives CDR1 MNHNS, CDR2 SASEGT. Trimming removed 1 base at V and 1 base at J, with 10 bases between. This chain's CDR3 is CASSEVWGAQETQYF. The CDR3 coding sequence is TGTGCCAGCAGTGAAGTCTGGGGGGCCCAAGAGACCCAGTACTTC.

The CDR3 here is CASSEFDLGGPDTQYF. The DNA for the CDR3 is TGTGCCAGCAGTGAATTCGACTTGGGGGGCCCAGATACGCAGTATTTT. The V call is TRBV6-1, the J call TRBJ2-3; D is perhaps TRBD1 or TRBD2 (6 bases each). Germline V gene lookup returns CDR1 MNHNS and CDR2 SASEGT. V lost 2 bases and J lost 4, with 16 bases in between. This CDR3 has 16 residues.

Only one count was recorded for this clone. The rearrangement uses TRBV28 and TRBJ2-7; perhaps TRBD2 as D (5 bases). Germline CDR1 is MDHEN and CDR2 is SYDVKM. The V and J ends lost 6 bases and 3 bases respectively, with 6 bases between them. CDR3 length: 11 residues. This CDR3 is CASRRGYEQYF. The CDR3 bases are TGTGCCAGCAGACGGGGCTACGAGCAGTACTTC.

The chain combines TRBV27 with TRBJ1-5; D is ambiguous. Per germline, CDR1 MNHEY and CDR2 SMNVEV (reference sequence). CDR3 length equals 14 residues. The germline V and J ends were trimmed by 2 bases and 3 bases, with 8 bases remaining between them. This CDR3 reads CASSLGQFNQPQHF. As DNA, the CDR3 is TGTGCCAGCAGTTTAGGGCAGTTCAATCAGCCCCAGCATTTT.

This chain uses TRBV5-1 with TRBJ1-1; no clear D. Germline CDR1 is SGHRS and CDR2 is YFSETQ. The CDR3 consists of 12 residues. Trimming pared 2 bases from V and 11 bases from J, leaving 13 bases between. The CDR3 nucleotides are TGCGCCAGCAGCTTTTCCAAAAATGGGGCTTTCTTT. Amino acid sequence: CASSFSKNGAFF.

CDR3 sequence: CASSFGTPEAFF. The CDR3 DNA sequence: TGTGCCAGCAGCTTTGGGACCCCTGAAGCTTTCTTT. The V and J genes are TRBV7-8 and TRBJ1-1; TRBD1 is a possible D gene (5 bases). CDR1 is SGHVS and CDR2 is FQNEAQ in the germline V gene. V lost 3 bases, J lost 6 bases, and 8 bases lay in between. This CDR3 has 12 residues.

The V and J genes are TRBV7-9 and TRBJ1-5; 9 bases agree with TRBD1. Germline CDR1 SEHNR, CDR2 FQNEAQ (reference sequence). Trimming removed 4 bases from V and 5 bases from J; junction bases left unmatched: 9. This CDR3 has 16 amino acids. DNA of the CDR3: TGTGCCAGCAGCTCCCCGGACAGGGGCGCCGATCAGCCCCAGCATTTT. Translated, it gives CASSSPDRGADQPQHF. Variable domain in full (rest from reference TRBV7-9 and TRBJ1-5): DTGVSQNPRHKITKRGQNVTFRCDPISEHNRLYWYRQTLGQGPEFLTYFQNEAQLEKSRLLSDRFSAERPKGSFSTLEIQRTEQGDSAMYLCASSSPDRGADQPQHFGDGTRLSIL.

This chain connects TRBV19 to TRBJ2-5; no firm D call. V shed 5 bases and J shed 3 bases, with 13 bases lying between them. The CDR3 runs to 14 residues. From germline, CDR1 is LNHDA and CDR2 SQIVND (reference sequence). The chain's CDR3 is CASSQEYEEETQYF. The CDR3 bases are TGTGCCAGTAGTCAAGAGTATGAAGAAGAGACCCAGTACTTC.

The rearrangement uses TRBV9 and TRBJ2-7, with TRBD2 matching 10 bases. V gave up 3 bases and J gave up 4 bases; unmatched junction bases: 7. The CDR3 has 15 amino acids. Per the germline V gene, CDR1 is SGDLS and CDR2 is YYNGEE. The CDR3 bases are TGTGCCAGCAGCGAGAGGCCGGGACTAGCGTACGAGCAGTACTTC. Amino acids: CASSERPGLAYEQYF.

J is TRBJ2-7 and V is TRBV28, with a tentative D call TRBD1 (5 bases). Germline lookup yields CDR1 MDHEN and CDR2 SYDVKM. The CDR3 contains 13 residues. Trimming shortened V by 3 bases and J by 3 bases, and 9 bases separated the two germline ends. Here the CDR3 reads CASSFLDSYEQYF. CDR3 DNA: TGTGCCAGCAGTTTTCTCGACAGCTACGAGCAGTACTTC. Variable domain in full (rest from reference TRBV28 and TRBJ2-7): DVKVTQSSRYLVKRTGEKVFLECVQDMDHENMFWYRQDPGLGLRLIYFSYDVKMKEKGDIPEGYSVSREKKERFSLILESASTNQTSMYLCASSFLDSYEQYFGPGTRLTVT.

The genes are TRBV5-1 and TRBJ2-1, with D perhaps matching TRBD2 (6 bases). V lost 0 bases to trimming and J lost 8 bases, with 12 bases between them. CDR3 size: 14 residues. The germline V gene encodes CDR1 SGHRS and CDR2 YFSETQ. The CDR3 coding sequence is TGCGCCAGCAGCTTGGACGGGAGAGGGGATGAGCAGTTCTTC. Translation: CASSLDGRGDEQFF. Using reference TRBV5-1 and TRBJ2-1 for the parts outside the CDR3, the full variable domain is KAGVTQTPRYLIKTRGQQVTLSCSPISGHRSVSWYQQTPGQGLQFLFEYFSETQRNKGNFPGRFSGRQFSNSRSEMNVSTLELGDSALYLCASSLDGRGDEQFFGPGTRLTVL.

The chain combines TRBV27 with TRBJ2-3; possible D gene TRBD1, 6 bases. The CDR3 sequence is 14 residues long. Germline values: CDR1 MNHEY, CDR2 SMNVEV (reference sequence). V shed 1 base and J shed 4 bases, with 9 bases lying between them. The CDR3 DNA is TGTGCCAGCAGTTTATACCAGGGGTCAGATACGCAGTATTTT. Protein product: CASSLYQGSDTQYF.

CDR3 DNA: TGTGCCAGCAGTCCGCTCGGACAGGACGGCGGCACCATATATTTT. Residues: CASSPLGQDGGTIYF. The chain has TRBV27 and TRBJ1-3; 7 bases align to TRBD1. CDR1 is MNHEY and CDR2 is SMNVEV in the germline V gene (reference sequence). CDR3 size: 15 residues. Unmatched junction bases numbered 13, after V lost 5 bases and J lost 9 bases.

The rearrangement joins TRBV6-5 to TRBJ2-7; D gene uncertain. Trimming removed 5 bases at V and 3 bases at J, with 17 bases between. The CDR3 is made up of 15 amino acids. From germline, CDR1 is MNHEY and CDR2 SVGAGI. The CDR3 DNA reads TGTGCCAGCAGTGTCGCCATGGGGTCCGGCTACGAGCAGTACTTC. As protein: CASSVAMGSGYEQYF.

This sequence joins TRBV29-1 and TRBJ2-7, with TRBD2 identical over 7 bases. This CDR3 is 10 amino acids long. The V segment lost 4 bases and the J segment 6 bases; nucleotides outside the gene matches: 0. Germline assignment: CDR1 SQVTM and CDR2 ANQGSEA. CDR3 sequence reads: CSVGGGEQYF. CDR3 DNA: TGCAGCGTTGGCGGGGGCGAGCAGTACTTC.